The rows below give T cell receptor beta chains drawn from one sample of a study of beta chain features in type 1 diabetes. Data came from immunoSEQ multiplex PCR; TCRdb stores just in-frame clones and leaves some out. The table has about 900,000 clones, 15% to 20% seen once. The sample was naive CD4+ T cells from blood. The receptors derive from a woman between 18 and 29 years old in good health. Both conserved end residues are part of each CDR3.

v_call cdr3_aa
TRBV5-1 CASRRTSGSDITGELFF
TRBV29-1 CSGGLAGGETQYF
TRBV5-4 CASSLRSGTARYTGELFF
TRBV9 CASSVVLAGGLDTQYF
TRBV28 CASSALHSGANVLTF
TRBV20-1 CSAETVEQYF
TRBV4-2 CASSHAWGASDSTEQFF
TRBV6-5 CASRPNSKGNEQYF
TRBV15 CATFFNEQYF
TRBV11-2 CASSLITGATYGYTF
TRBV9 CASSPGLAGGELFF
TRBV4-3 CASSQEFGGREPQHF
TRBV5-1 CASRHSGRAYGETQYF
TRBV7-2 CASSFGDRNYGYTF
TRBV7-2 CASSKASGRETQYF
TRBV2 CASSVQGNTEAFF
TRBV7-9 CASGRTIQETQYF
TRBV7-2 CASSLAEDEKLFF
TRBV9 CASSVEPDSGRFNEQFF
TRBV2 CASSTLTSGYEQYF
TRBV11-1 CASSLVSRTGAGETQYF
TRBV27 CASSSRTGGRTDTQYF
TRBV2 CASSGDSKNYGYTF
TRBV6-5 CASSYSFAGPRDTQYF
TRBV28 CASSRPGQAFTDTQYF
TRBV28 CASSTQSPQAGALYNEQFF
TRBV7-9 CASSLVGRTNYEQYF
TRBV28 CASSPGLAPYEQYF
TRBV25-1 CASSESGTGFEKLFF
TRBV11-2 CASSPDYQETQYF
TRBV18 CASSRDRANTGELFF
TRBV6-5 CASRSGTSGANVLTF
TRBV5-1 CASTKDGTTNNEQFF
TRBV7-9 CASSFETETQYF
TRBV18 CASSLEAGTGTFGGYTF
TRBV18 CASSPRSNTEAFF
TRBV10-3 CAISAGANYGYTF
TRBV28 CASSPRRGAAREAEQYF
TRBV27 CASSFLSGLAREQYF
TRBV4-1 CASSQVVGGLNTGELFF
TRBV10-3 CAIGLAGESYEQYF
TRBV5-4 CASTTTSTDTQYF
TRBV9 CASSASNTGELFF
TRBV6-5 CASSLGTSGSNEQFF
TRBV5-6 CASSGGLGARETQYF
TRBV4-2 CASSQGTGELFF
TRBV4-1 CASSQGGGVFSGYTF
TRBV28 CASSLTWTGSHEKLFF